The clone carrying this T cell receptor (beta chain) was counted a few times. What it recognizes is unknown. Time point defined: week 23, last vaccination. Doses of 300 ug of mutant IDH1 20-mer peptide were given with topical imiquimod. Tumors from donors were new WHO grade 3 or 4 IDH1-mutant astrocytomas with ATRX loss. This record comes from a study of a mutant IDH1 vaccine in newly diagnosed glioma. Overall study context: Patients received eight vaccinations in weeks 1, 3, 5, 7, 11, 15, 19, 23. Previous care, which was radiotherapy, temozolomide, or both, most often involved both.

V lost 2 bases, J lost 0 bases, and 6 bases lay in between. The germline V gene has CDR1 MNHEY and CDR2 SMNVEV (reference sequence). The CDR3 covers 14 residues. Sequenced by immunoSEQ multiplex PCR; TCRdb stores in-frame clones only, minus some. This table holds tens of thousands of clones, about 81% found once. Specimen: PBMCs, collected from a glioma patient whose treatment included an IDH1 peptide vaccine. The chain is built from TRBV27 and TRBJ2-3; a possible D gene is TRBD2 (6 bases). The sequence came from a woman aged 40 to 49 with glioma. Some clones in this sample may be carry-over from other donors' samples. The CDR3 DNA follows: TGTGCCAGCAGTTTACGGGAGAGCACAGATACGCAGTATTTT. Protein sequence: CASSLRESTDTQYF.